This T cell receptor (beta chain) was observed in a study of human T cells and chemical hapten exposure. Study information: Patients, mostly women, had alopecia areata, alopecia totalis or alopecia universalis.

TCRdb fed the RACE reads into MiXCR, producing one record per CDR3 protein. Here the sample spans about 59,000 distinct CDR3 sequences, approximately 10% being singletons. Points from the study as a whole: Expanded TCRs clustered into significantly more large CDR3 similarity groups than controls, the analysis revealed.

This CDR3 spans 10 amino acids. V was trimmed by 5 bases and J by 10 bases, leaving 11 bases between them. Per the germline V gene, CDR1 is SQVTM and CDR2 is ANQGSEA. About this clonotype: Its cognate antigen is unknown.

The time point denotes: pre-sensitization, week 0. As for treatment: therapeutic diphenylcyclopropenone sensitization with weekly scalp DPC. The sample here was whole blood, taken in connection with sensitization to the hapten diphenylcyclopropenone (DPC). The receptor was derived from a woman aged 40 to 50 with alopecia areata. Some clones in this sample may be carry-over from other donors' samples. V and J are TRBV29-1 and TRBJ1-1; D call uncertain. The CDR3 loop is CSVQEPRAFF. The CDR3, as DNA: TGCAGCGTTCAGGAGCCGCGAGCTTTCTTT.